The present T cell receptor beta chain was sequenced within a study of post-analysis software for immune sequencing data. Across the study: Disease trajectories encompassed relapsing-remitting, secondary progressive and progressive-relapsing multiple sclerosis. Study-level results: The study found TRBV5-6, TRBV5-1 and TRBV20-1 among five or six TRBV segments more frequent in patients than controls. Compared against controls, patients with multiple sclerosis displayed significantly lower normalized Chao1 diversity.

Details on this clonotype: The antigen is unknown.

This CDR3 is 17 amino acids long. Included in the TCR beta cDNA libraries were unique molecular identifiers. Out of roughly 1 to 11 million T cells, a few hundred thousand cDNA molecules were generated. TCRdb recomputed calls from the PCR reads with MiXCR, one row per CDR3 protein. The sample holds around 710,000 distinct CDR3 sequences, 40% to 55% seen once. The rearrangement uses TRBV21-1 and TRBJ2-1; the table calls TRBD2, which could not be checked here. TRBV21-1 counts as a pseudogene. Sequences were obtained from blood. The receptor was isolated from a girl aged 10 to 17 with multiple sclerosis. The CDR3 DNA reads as TGTGCCAGCAGCCTTCGACCGGGACTAGTCGGTTACAATGAGCAGTTCTTC. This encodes CASSLRPGLVGYNEQFF.